This record looks at one T cell receptor beta chain sequence and its context. Its specificity is unknown. The data belong to a study of cytomegalovirus exposure and HLA in healthy donors. Study-wide results and caveats: Later genetic work tied a missense DCLRE1C variant to beta-chain V and J trimming. Analysis performed later found roughly 17,000 TCR beta sequences associated with HLA alleles at 0.05 false discovery rate.

V shed 0 bases and J shed 11 bases, with 15 bases lying between them. Germline loops: CDR1 MNHEY, CDR2 SVGAGI. This CDR3 is 14 amino acids long. The donors were healthy bone marrow donors. With 60 Vbeta and 13 Jbeta primers, the PCR was carried out. Repertoires were generated with immunoSEQ multiplex PCR, while TCRdb's copy carries only in-frame clones and drops some. This table has roughly 200,000 clones, 75% to 90% appearing once. The source of this sequence is a woman aged 25-40 years in good health and CMV-seronegative. The rearrangement uses TRBV6-5 and TRBJ2-3; D is ambiguous. Specimen: PBMCs. CDR3 sequence reads: CASSYSRSGERQYF. CDR3 bases: TGTGCCAGCAGTTACTCGAGGTCGGGTGAAAGGCAGTATTTT.